The rows below give T cell receptor beta chains drawn from one sample of a study of CD8+ T cells in alopecia areata. The method was immunoSEQ multiplex PCR; TCRdb's version includes in-frame clones alone and lacks a portion of them. This sample has fewer than 200,000 clones, with about 67% found just once. The sequencing used CD8+ T cells sorted from blood, collected at week 0. These receptor sequences come from a human donor with alopecia areata. Each CDR3 is given with its conserved first and last residue. D genes are given only for firm matches. Some rows have no size entry. The others give once, few or many, or a class for an expanded clone.

j_call	cdr3_length	clone_size	d_call	v_call	cdr3_nt	cdr3_aa
TRBJ1-6	17	-	-	TRBV7-9	TGTGCCAGCAGTACCTCCCAGGGAGCGCAGTATAATTCACCCCTCCACTTT	CASSTSQGAQYNSPLHF
TRBJ1-5	14	-	-	TRBV7-8	TGTGCCAGCAGCCCCGCAAGGGAGGGTCAGCCCCAGCATTTT	CASSPAREGQPQHF
TRBJ2-7	13	-	-	TRBV11-2	TGTGCCAGCACAAACAGGGAACCTTACGAGCAGTACTTC	CASTNREPYEQYF
TRBJ2-7	15	-	TRBD2	TRBV2	TGTGCCAGCAGGGCCCTTAGCGGGGCCTCCTACGAGCAGTACTTC	CASRALSGASYEQYF
TRBJ2-7	16	-	-	TRBV5-6	TGTGCCAGCAGCAGACAGACAGGCTTATCCTCCTACGAGCAGTACTTC	CASSRQTGLSSYEQYF
TRBJ1-1	15	-	-	TRBV27	TGTGCCAGCAGCAAGATGCCGGAGTACGGGACTGAAGCTTTCTTT	CASSKMPEYGTEAFF
TRBJ2-1	12	-	-	TRBV6-5	TGTGCCAGCGGGGCCGACAGGCTAGTGCAGTTCTTC	CASGADRLVQFF
TRBJ2-7	14	-	-	TRBV6-6	TGTGCCAGCAGTTACGACGGGGGAACCTACGAGCAGTACTTC	CASSYDGGTYEQYF
TRBJ2-1	14	-	TRBD1	TRBV11-2	TGTGCCAGCAGACTGACAGGGGATTACAATGAGCAGTTCTTC	CASRLTGDYNEQFF
TRBJ1-6	14	-	-	TRBV6-5	TGTGCCAGCAGCTCAAACAGCTATAATTCACCCCTCCACTTT	CASSSNSYNSPLHF
TRBJ2-7	16	-	TRBD1	TRBV29-1	TGCAGCGTTGATTTGGTTAGGGACAGGGACTCCTACGAGCAGTACTTC	CSVDLVRDRDSYEQYF
TRBJ2-2	15	few	TRBD1	TRBV29-1	TGCAGCGTTGAAGACGGGACAGGGGGCAACGGGGAGCTGTTTTTT	CSVEDGTGGNGELFF
TRBJ1-4	17	-	-	TRBV6-1	TGTGCCAGCAGTGAAAGATTAGTGTTAGCAACTAATGAAAAACTGTTTTTT	CASSERLVLATNEKLFF
TRBJ2-1	14	few	TRBD1	TRBV6-5	TGTGCCAGCAGTTATTACCAACAGGGGGGCGAGCAGTTCTTC	CASSYYQQGGEQFF
TRBJ1-6	15	-	-	TRBV5-6	TGTGCCAGCAGCTTACCCGGGACACCGAATTCACCCCTCCACTTT	CASSLPGTPNSPLHF
TRBJ1-1	13	few	-	TRBV29-1	TGCAGCGTTGAAAATGGACGGTACACTGAAGCTTTCTTT	CSVENGRYTEAFF
TRBJ1-1	13	-	-	TRBV10-3	TGTGCCATCAGTGATTCGGGTGGCACTGAAGCTTTCTTT	CAISDSGGTEAFF
TRBJ1-1	15	-	-	TRBV5-1	TGCGCCAGCAGCCTACGGACCGGGCTGAACACTGAAGCTTTCTTT	CASSLRTGLNTEAFF
TRBJ2-1	12	-	-	TRBV30	TGTGCCTGGAGTACTTCCCACAATGAGCAGTTCTTC	CAWSTSHNEQFF
TRBJ2-2	24	-	-	TRBV14	TGTGCCAGCAGCCTAAGACGCCCGACCGGGACACGGACGTCCGATGTAACGAACACCGGGGAGCTGTTTTTT	CASSLRRPTGTRTSDVTNTGELFF
TRBJ2-1	13	few	-	TRBV6-5	TGTGCCAGCAGTTATCAGGTGAACAATGAGCAGTTCTTC	CASSYQVNNEQFF
TRBJ2-1	13	-	TRBD2	TRBV10-3	TGTGCCATCGGGACTAGCGGCTACAATGAGCAGTTCTTC	CAIGTSGYNEQFF
TRBJ1-1	14	-	-	TRBV7-9	TGTGCCAGCAGTCCTGACAGGTTTGACACTGAAGCTTTCTTT	CASSPDRFDTEAFF
TRBJ2-1	15	-	-	TRBV7-9	TGTGCCAGCAGCTTAGAGCTTCGGATGTACAATGAGCAGTTCTTC	CASSLELRMYNEQFF
TRBJ1-1	15	-	-	TRBV9	TGTGCCAGCAGCGCCAACAGGGCTGAGAACACTGAAGCTTTCTTT	CASSANRAENTEAFF
TRBJ1-1	17	few	TRBD1	TRBV29-1	TGCAGCGTTGAAGATGGGGGCGACAGGGGAGTGAACACTGAAGCTTTCTTT	CSVEDGGDRGVNTEAFF
TRBJ2-1	13	-	-	TRBV7-9	TGTGCCAGCACCGGCGGGGGCCCGACGGAGCAGTTCTTC	CASTGGGPTEQFF
TRBJ1-6	14	once	TRBD1	TRBV5-6	TGTGCCAGCAGCTGGGGGACAGGGTCCCCACCCCTCCACTTT	CASSWGTGSPPLHF
TRBJ1-1	12	-	-	TRBV5-1	TGCGCCAGCAGACAGGGGAACACTGAAGCTTTCTTT	CASRQGNTEAFF
TRBJ2-2	14	-	-	TRBV29-1	TGCAGCGTTGCAGGGGGGGCGCAGGCCGGGGAGCTGTTTTTT	CSVAGGAQAGELFF
TRBJ1-6	16	once	TRBD1	TRBV13	TGTGCCAGCAGCACCACCCAAGGGGGCGAGTCTTTATCCCTCCACTTT	CASSTTQGGESLSLHF
TRBJ2-3	12	-	-	TRBV5-6	TGTGCCAGCAACCATTTATCAGATACGCAGTATTTT	CASNHLSDTQYF
TRBJ2-1	14	-	TRBD2	TRBV27	TGTGCCAGCAGTTTAGGATCGGGAGGGAATGAGCAGTTCTTC	CASSLGSGGNEQFF
TRBJ1-5	15	-	-	TRBV5-6	TGTGCCAGCAGCTTTGGGGCAGGGTCGCTTCAGCCCCAGCATTTT	CASSFGAGSLQPQHF
TRBJ2-7	13	once	-	TRBV6-6	TGTGCCAGCTCCCTTGGGGGTACCTACGAGCAGTACTTC	CASSLGGTYEQYF
TRBJ1-5	16	-	-	TRBV5-6	TGTGCCAGCAGCTCACGGGCCGCAGGGCGGGGGCAGCCCCAGCATTTT	CASSSRAAGRGQPQHF